These 15 T cell receptor beta chains came from one sample sequenced in a study of human T cells and chemical hapten exposure. It was unfractionated whole blood from which total RNA was extracted. Single cDNA molecules in the library carried unique molecular identifiers attached during preparation. MiXCR, applied by TCRdb to the reads, yields one record per CDR3 protein. The sample records 120,000 or so distinct CDR3 sequences, over 6.5% being singletons. Sequencing used whole blood. These receptors were taken from a human donor in good health. Some clones in this sample may be carry-over from other donors' samples.

The rearrangement links TRBV7-6 to TRBJ2-1; TRBD2 might be the D (6 bases). Trimming cost V 5 bases and J 6 bases, with 14 bases left between them. Looked up from germline, CDR1 is SGHVS and CDR2 is FNYEAQ. This CDR3 is built from 14 residues. The CDR3 sequence is CASSPDGGSNEQFF. In DNA form, the CDR3 reads TGTGCCAGCAGCCCTGATGGGGGGTCCAATGAGCAGTTCTTC. Drawing the rest from reference TRBV7-6 and TRBJ2-1, the complete variable domain is GAGVSQSPRYKVTKRGQDVALRCDPISGHVSLYWYRQALGQGPEFLTYFNYEAQQDKSGLPNDRFSAERPEGSISTLTIQRTEQRDSAMYRCASSPDGGSNEQFFGPGTRLTVL.

This chain connects TRBV19 to TRBJ2-3, with 14 positions matching TRBD2. With 7 bases clipped from V and 4 bases from J, the junction kept 7 bases outside the gene matches. CDR1 is LNHDA and CDR2 is SQIVND in the germline V gene (reference sequence). The CDR3 loop spans 16 amino acids. The CDR3 loop is CASTPGLAGGADTQYF. The CDR3 DNA follows: TGTGCCAGTACCCCTGGACTAGCGGGAGGTGCAGATACGCAGTATTTT.

The gene calls are TRBV4-3 and TRBJ2-7, with 10 bases lining up with TRBD1. The CDR3 covers 17 residues. With V trimmed by 1 base and J by 2 bases, 8 bases remained unmatched. Germline CDR1 LGHNA, CDR2 YSLEER. This CDR3 is CASSQAAWTGGPYEQYF. In DNA, the CDR3 is TGCGCCAGCAGCCAAGCTGCGTGGACAGGGGGGCCCTACGAGCAGTACTTC.

The sample holds many counts of this clonotype. The chain is built from TRBV14 and TRBJ1-2; TRBD1 is a possible D gene (5 bases). This CDR3 region has 15 residues. The V end was cut by 2 bases, the J end by 7 bases, with 17 bases between. Germline values: CDR1 SGHDN, CDR2 FVKESK. CDR3 loop: CASSQIRDRLIGYTF. CDR3 bases: TGTGCCAGCAGCCAAATCAGGGACCGACTGATTGGCTACACCTTC.

The genes are TRBV25-1 and TRBJ2-7; no firm D call. Trimming pared 5 bases from V and 4 bases from J, leaving 6 bases between. The CDR3 covers 11 residues. From germline, CDR1 is MGHDK and CDR2 SYGVNS. The CDR3 here is CASSHLYEQYF. The CDR3 coding sequence is TGTGCCAGCAGTCACTTATACGAGCAGTACTTC.

This clonotype appeared many times. The V and J genes are TRBV6-5 and TRBJ1-1; TRBD1 agrees at 9 bases. The CDR3 runs 14 residues. With V trimmed by 5 bases and J by 1 base, 2 bases remained unmatched. CDR1 and CDR2 from the germline V gene are MNHEY and SVGAGI. Here the CDR3 DNA reads TGTGCCAGCAGTGGGGACAGGGAGAACACTGAAGCTTTCTTT. Amino acid sequence: CASSGDRENTEAFF.

This sequence joins TRBV7-8 and TRBJ2-1; possibly TRBD1 or TRBD2 for D (6 bases each). V dropped 5 bases and J dropped 7 bases, with 18 bases sitting between them. Germline V gene lookup returns CDR1 SGHVS and CDR2 FQNEAQ. This CDR3 comprises 15 residues. CDR3 sequence reads: CASSPGGGLENEQFF. The CDR3 nucleotides are TGTGCCAGCAGCCCCGGAGGGGGGTTGGAGAATGAGCAGTTCTTC.

This clonotype was seen more than once but under ten times. The rearrangement joins TRBV12-3 or TRBV12-4 to TRBJ1-1; 7 bases map to TRBD1. Trimming cost V 7 bases and J 6 bases; bases outside gene matches: 8. This CDR3 has 13 amino acids. This CDR3 reads CASTLRGLPEAFF. The CDR3 DNA is TGTGCCAGCACCCTTAGGGGGCTCCCTGAAGCTTTCTTT.

This clonotype was recorded many times. This chain links TRBV4-1 with TRBJ2-2; D possibly uses TRBD1 or TRBD2 (5 bases each). Germline V lookup: CDR1 MGHRA, CDR2 YSYEKL. The V gene lost 0 bases and the J gene lost 2 bases, with 10 bases spanning the gap. This CDR3 has 16 residues. CDR3 coding DNA: TGCGCCAGCAGCCAAGAAGGGACCAGAAACACCGGGGAGCTGTTTTTT. This codes for CASSQEGTRNTGELFF.

This clonotype was found many times. The gene calls are TRBV20-1 and TRBJ2-7; TRBD2 aligns across 10 bases. The CDR3 loop spans 15 amino acids. J gave up 3 bases and V 6 bases, and 11 bases lay outside the gene matches. CDR1 DFQATT and CDR2 SNEGSKA come from the germline V gene (reference sequence). CDR3 sequence (DNA): TGCAGTGCCATAAATCCCGGGACTAGCGACTACGAGCAGTACTTC. Translated, it gives CSAINPGTSDYEQYF.

This clonotype was seen repeatedly, ten times or more. The chain recombines TRBV9 with TRBJ2-5, with D possibly being TRBD2 (5 bases). The CDR3 runs 16 residues. V was clipped by 3 bases and J by 3 bases, with 18 bases between them. In germline, CDR1 is SGDLS, CDR2 YYNGEE. The CDR3 is CASSAPKLETEETQYF. The CDR3, as DNA: TGTGCCAGCAGCGCCCCAAAACTAGAAACGGAAGAGACCCAGTACTTC.

This clonotype was observed a few times. The chain joins TRBV5-6 to TRBJ1-1; D unclear. CDR1 is SGHDT, CDR2 YYEEEE, per germline. This CDR3 comprises 13 residues. Trimming removed 6 bases at V and 1 base at J, with 10 bases between. The CDR3 sequence: CASKPSENTEAFF. The CDR3 DNA sequence: TGTGCCAGCAAGCCCTCAGAGAACACTGAAGCTTTCTTT.

Ten or more counts support this clonotype. The chain has TRBV5-1 and TRBJ2-2; no clear D. Trimming took off 5 bases at V and 7 bases at J, with 9 bases between the two ends. CDR1 is SGHRS and CDR2 is YFSETQ in the germline V gene. There are 12 residues in the CDR3. Here the CDR3 reads CASRWTGGELFF. CDR3 DNA sequence: TGCGCCAGCAGGTGGACGGGCGGGGAGCTGTTTTTT. The full variable domain, completed using reference TRBV5-1 and TRBJ2-2, is KAGVTQTPRYLIKTRGQQVTLSCSPISGHRSVSWYQQTPGQGLQFLFEYFSETQRNKGNFPGRFSGRQFSNSRSEMNVSTLELGDSALYLCASRWTGGELFFGEGSRLTVL.

The sample holds a few counts of this clonotype. The rearrangement joins TRBV5-6 to TRBJ2-4; TRBD1 might be the D (5 bases). The germline gives CDR1 SGHDT, CDR2 YYEEEE. Trimming left V 0 bases short and J 7 bases short, with 8 bases between. The CDR3 is 13 residues long. The CDR3 is CASSLEQVNIQYF. The CDR3, as DNA: TGTGCCAGCAGCTTGGAACAGGTGAACATTCAGTACTTC.

In this sample, this clonotype turned up a few times. This sequence joins TRBV10-3 and TRBJ2-3; 12 bases agree with TRBD2. Germline V gene sequence: CDR1 ENHRY, CDR2 SYGVKD. The ends lost 11 bases at V and 3 bases at J; junction bases unmatched: 3. The CDR3 runs to 13 residues. Written as DNA, the CDR3 is TGTGCCTCTCTAGCGGGAGGGACAGATACGCAGTATTTT. It is translated as CASLAGGTDTQYF.